A selection of T cell receptor beta chains follows, all from one sample in a study of blood T cell repertoires in COVID-19. The table came from immunoSEQ multiplex PCR; TCRdb's copy has only in-frame clones and leaves some out. Among some 24,000 clones listed, 70% to 90% were seen once. Sequenced sample: peripheral blood. The receptors stem from a man in his 70s with COVID-19, enrolled during active disease. CDR3s include the opening cysteine and the closing phenylalanine or tryptophan.

J gene: TRBJ1-1; V gene: TRBV20-1; CDR3 protein: CSARDDRAFF
J gene: TRBJ2-1; V gene: TRBV25-1; CDR3 protein: CATSRTSGYNEQFF
J gene: TRBJ2-1; V gene: TRBV2; CDR3 protein: CASSDASGRPRQFF
J gene: TRBJ2-2; V gene: TRBV5-1; CDR3 protein: CASSFLGEATGELFF
J gene: TRBJ2-7; V gene: TRBV5-1; CDR3 protein: CASSLQRGTVYEQYF
J gene: TRBJ1-2; V gene: TRBV6-5; CDR3 protein: CVSGGNYGYTF
J gene: TRBJ2-7; V gene: TRBV19; CDR3 protein: CASRGLQGPLGEQYF
J gene: TRBJ1-1; V gene: TRBV3-1/TRBV3-2; CDR3 protein: CASSQDQMRTAGKTFF
J gene: TRBJ1-4; V gene: TRBV4-1; CDR3 protein: CASSPERGEKLFF
J gene: TRBJ1-5; V gene: TRBV6-2/TRBV6-3; CDR3 protein: CASSRGQGGNQPQHF
J gene: TRBJ2-1; V gene: TRBV19; CDR3 protein: CASKGGLGNEQFF
J gene: TRBJ2-1; V gene: TRBV5-1; CDR3 protein: CASSLGQVSYNEQFF
J gene: TRBJ1-6; V gene: TRBV5-1; CDR3 protein: CASSLDRGVSPLHF
J gene: TRBJ2-7; V gene: TRBV7-2; CDR3 protein: CASSFGFVPYYEQYF